This passage covers 5 T cell receptor beta chains from one sample sequenced in a study of T cell responses to AZD1222 COVID-19 vaccine. Sequenced by immunoSEQ multiplex PCR; TCRdb stores in-frame clones only, minus some. The table records nearly 80,000 clones, 75% to 85% of them present only once. Sample: peripheral blood, taken on day 0 of AZD1222 vaccination. Receptors originate from an adult in good health.

The chain couples TRBV5-1 to TRBJ2-7, with 9 bases fitting TRBD2. The germline V gene encodes CDR1 SGHRS and CDR2 YFSETQ. There are 17 residues in the CDR3. The junction had 7 bases not matched to a gene; V was cut back by 0 bases and J by 0 bases. The CDR3 protein is CASSLEAGGTSSYEQYF. In DNA, the CDR3 is TGCGCCAGCAGCTTGGAAGCGGGAGGCACCAGCTCCTACGAGCAGTACTTC.

The V and J genes are TRBV10-1 and TRBJ1-1; D may be TRBD1 (5 bases). This CDR3 is 12 amino acids long. V gave up 0 bases and J gave up 9 bases, with 8 bases separating them. The germline CDR1 and CDR2 sequences are WNHNN and SYGVQD (reference sequence). For the CDR3, the DNA is TGCGCCAGCAGTGAGTCGTGGGGCCAAGCTTTCTTT. It codes for CASSESWGQAFF.

The genes are TRBV18 and TRBJ1-1; D remains unclear. Germline V gene sequence: CDR1 KGHSH, CDR2 LQKENI. V lost 2 bases and J lost 0, with 7 bases in between. CDR3 length: 14 residues. The CDR3 reads CASSPGIMNTEAFF. The CDR3 nucleotides read TGTGCCAGCTCACCAGGAATAATGAACACTGAAGCTTTCTTT. The complete variable domain, with remaining parts taken from reference TRBV18 and TRBJ1-1, reads NAGVMQNPRHLVRRRGQEARLRCSPMKGHSHVYWYRQLPEEGLKFMVYLQKENIIDESGMPKERFSAEFPKEGPSILRIQQVVRGDSAAYFCASSPGIMNTEAFFGQGTRLTVV.

Regarding this clone: Its ends do not fully match the called genes, so a read error is possible. This chain connects TRBV6-1 to TRBJ2-1, with 8 bases that match TRBD1. Germline CDR1 is MNHNS and CDR2 is SASEGT. This CDR3 has 15 amino acids. The CDR3 here is CASSEVAPGQEAFVF. In DNA form, the CDR3 reads TGTGCCAGCAGTGAAGTGGCCCCGGGACAGGAGGCTTTCGTCTTC.

V is TRBV4-1 and J is TRBJ1-2, with D hard to call. CDR1 is MGHRA and CDR2 is YSYEKL in the germline V gene. V lost 0 bases to trimming and J lost 3 bases, with 8 bases between them. This CDR3 has 14 residues. CDR3 DNA: TGCGCCAGCAGCCAAGAGGCCCGAGACTATGGCTACACCTTC. Protein sequence: CASSQEARDYGYTF.